This T cell receptor beta chain is drawn from a study of T-cell reconstitution after alpha-beta-depleted transplantation in children. Whole-study findings and limits: Day-60 TCRbeta diversity that was high in some patients was derived from surviving recipient T cells and thymic progenitors. Several hundred expanded graft clones reportedly were the source of alpha-beta T cells about two months after transplant. T cells produced anew were the main source of T-cell counts and diversity one year after transplant.

During its preparation, the TCRbeta library received unique molecular identifiers. TCRdb ran MiXCR on the PCR reads and lists one entry per CDR3 protein. The sample lists roughly 490,000 distinct CDR3 sequences; about an eighth were seen once. As concerns this clonotype: The target antigen is unknown. A much larger clone lies one base from this, so it may be a read error.

The sequence derives from a female patient between 2 and 15 years old who had a stem cell transplant for aplastic anemia, so the T cells may come from the graft donor. The sample consisted of PBMCs, mostly from graft donor cells, taken 180 days after TCRalphabeta/CD19-depleted stem cell transplant.

CDR3: CATPARVGEQPQHF. CDR3 DNA sequence: TGTGCCACTCCAGCCCGGGTAGGAGAACAGCCCCAGCATTTT. The chain is built from TRBV10-3 and TRBJ1-5; D remains unclear. Looked up from germline, CDR1 is ENHRY and CDR2 is SYGVKD. The CDR3 is 14 residues long. The V and J ends lost 10 bases and 7 bases respectively, with 20 bases between them.